This is a list of T cell receptor beta chains from one sample in a study of blood T cell repertoires in COVID-19. Sequenced by immunoSEQ multiplex PCR; TCRdb stores in-frame clones only, minus some. Of just over 650,000 clones listed, 85% to 90% are singletons. The sequenced material came from peripheral blood. The source is a woman between 18 and 30 years old with acute or convalescent COVID-19. Both conserved end residues are part of each CDR3. D genes are given only for firm matches.

J: TRBJ1-2; V: TRBV6-6; D: NA; DNA: TGTGCCAGCACCCCCGTTGGAGGTCAGGATAGCGGCTACACCTTC; CDR3: CASTPVGGQDSGYTF
J: TRBJ1-2; V: TRBV11-1; D: NA; DNA: TGTGCCAGCAGCCCCCGGGGTTATGATGGCTACACCTTC; CDR3: CASSPRGYDGYTF
J: TRBJ2-3; V: TRBV24-1; D: NA; DNA: TGTGCCACCAGCGACAGCTGGACGATGGCAGATACGCAGTATTTT; CDR3: CATSDSWTMADTQYF
J: TRBJ2-1; V: TRBV11-3; D: TRBD1; DNA: TGTGCCAGCAGCCCGCAAACCGGACAGGGTAGGGATGAGCAGTTCTTC; CDR3: CASSPQTGQGRDEQFF
J: TRBJ1-5; V: TRBV12-5; D: TRBD1; DNA: TGTGCTAGTGGTTTGGGCAGGGGGCGAGGGAATCAGCCCCAGCATTTT; CDR3: CASGLGRGRGNQPQHF
J: TRBJ2-7; V: TRBV18; D: NA; DNA: TGTGCCAGCTCACCACCGAGCCCCGGGTCCAAGAGGACCTACGAGCAGTACTTC; CDR3: CASSPPSPGSKRTYEQYF
J: TRBJ2-1; V: TRBV6-5; D: TRBD1; DNA: TGTGCCAGCGGCGAGGACAGGTTTCTGAAGGATGAGCAGTTCTTC; CDR3: CASGEDRFLKDEQFF
J: TRBJ2-7; V: TRBV5-5; D: NA; DNA: TGTGCCAGCAGCCCTCGTATCCCCTCCTACGAGCAGTACTTC; CDR3: CASSPRIPSYEQYF
J: TRBJ1-5; V: TRBV6-2/TRBV6-3; D: TRBD1; DNA: TGTGCCAGCAGTCCCAAGGGGGCGAATAGCAATCAGCCCCAGCATTTT; CDR3: CASSPKGANSNQPQHF
J: TRBJ2-1; V: TRBV24-1; D: TRBD2; DNA: TGTGCCACCAGTGACAAAAGGGACGGGGGGTTGGGTAATGAGCAGTTCTTC; CDR3: CATSDKRDGGLGNEQFF
J: TRBJ2-7; V: TRBV7-9; D: TRBD2; DNA: TGTGCCAGCAGCTTAGAGACTAGCGGGGCGCACTACGAGCAGTACTTC; CDR3: CASSLETSGAHYEQYF
J: TRBJ1-1; V: TRBV5-1; D: NA; DNA: TGCGCCAGCAGGGGCTCGAACACTGAAGCTTTCTTT; CDR3: CASRGSNTEAFF
J: TRBJ1-4; V: TRBV3-1/TRBV3-2; D: NA; DNA: TGTGCCAGCAGCCTACAGGGATTTGGTGAAAAACTGTTTTTT; CDR3: CASSLQGFGEKLFF
J: TRBJ1-5; V: TRBV29-1; D: TRBD1; DNA: TGCAGCGTTAGCGGACAGGGCCTCAATCAGCCCCAGCATTTT; CDR3: CSVSGQGLNQPQHF
J: TRBJ1-3; V: TRBV4-2; D: NA; DNA: TGTGCCAGCAGCCAAGGACAGGCAGACTCTGGAAACACCATATATTTT; CDR3: CASSQGQADSGNTIYF